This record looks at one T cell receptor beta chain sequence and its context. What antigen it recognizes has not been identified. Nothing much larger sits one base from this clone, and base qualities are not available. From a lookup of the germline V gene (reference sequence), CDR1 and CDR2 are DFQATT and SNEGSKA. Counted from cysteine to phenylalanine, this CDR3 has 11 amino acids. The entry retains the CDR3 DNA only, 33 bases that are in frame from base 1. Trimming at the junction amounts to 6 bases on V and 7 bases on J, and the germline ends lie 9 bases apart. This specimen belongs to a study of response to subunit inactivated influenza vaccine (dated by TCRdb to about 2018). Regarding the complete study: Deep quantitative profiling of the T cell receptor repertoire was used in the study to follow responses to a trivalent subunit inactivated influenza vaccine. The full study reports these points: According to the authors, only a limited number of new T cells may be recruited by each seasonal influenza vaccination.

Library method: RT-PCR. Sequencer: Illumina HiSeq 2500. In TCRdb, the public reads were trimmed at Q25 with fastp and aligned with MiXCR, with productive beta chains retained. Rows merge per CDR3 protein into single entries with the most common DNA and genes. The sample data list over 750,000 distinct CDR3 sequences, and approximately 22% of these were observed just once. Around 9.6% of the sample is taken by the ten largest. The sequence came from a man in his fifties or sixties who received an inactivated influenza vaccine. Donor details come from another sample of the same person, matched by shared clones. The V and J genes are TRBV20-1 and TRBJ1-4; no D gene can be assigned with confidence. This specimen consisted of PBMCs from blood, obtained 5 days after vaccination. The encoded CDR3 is CSAAGREKLFF. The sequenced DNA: TGCAGTGCCGCCGGTCGTGAAAAACTGTTTTTT.